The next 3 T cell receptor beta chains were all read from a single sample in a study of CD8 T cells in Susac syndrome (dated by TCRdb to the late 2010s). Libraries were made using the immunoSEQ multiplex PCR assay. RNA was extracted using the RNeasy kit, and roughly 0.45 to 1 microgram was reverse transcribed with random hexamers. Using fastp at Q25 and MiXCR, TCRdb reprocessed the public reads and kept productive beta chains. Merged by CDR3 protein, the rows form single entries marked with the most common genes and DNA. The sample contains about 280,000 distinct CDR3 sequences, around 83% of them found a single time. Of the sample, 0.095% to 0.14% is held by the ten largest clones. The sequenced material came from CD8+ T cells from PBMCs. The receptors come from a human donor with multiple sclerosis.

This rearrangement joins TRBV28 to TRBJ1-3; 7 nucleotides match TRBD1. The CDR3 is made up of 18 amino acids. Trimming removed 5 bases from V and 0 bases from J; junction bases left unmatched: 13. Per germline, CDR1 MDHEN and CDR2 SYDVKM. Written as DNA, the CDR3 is TGTGCCAGCAGTGGAGGGACAGAATACGAGCTCTCTGGAAACACCATATATTTT. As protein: CASSGGTEYELSGNTIYF. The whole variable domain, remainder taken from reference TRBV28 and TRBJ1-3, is DVKVTQSSRYLVKRTGEKVFLECVQDMDHENMFWYRQDPGLGLRLIYFSYDVKMKEKGDIPEGYSVSREKKERFSLILESASTNQTSMYLCASSGGTEYELSGNTIYFGEGSWLTVV.

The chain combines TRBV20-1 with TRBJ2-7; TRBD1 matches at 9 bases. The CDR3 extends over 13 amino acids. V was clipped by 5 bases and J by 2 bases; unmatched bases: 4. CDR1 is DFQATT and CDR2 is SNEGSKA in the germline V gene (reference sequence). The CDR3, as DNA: TGCAGTGCTGACAGGGGGGTCCCCTACGAGCAGTACTTC. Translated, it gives CSADRGVPYEQYF.

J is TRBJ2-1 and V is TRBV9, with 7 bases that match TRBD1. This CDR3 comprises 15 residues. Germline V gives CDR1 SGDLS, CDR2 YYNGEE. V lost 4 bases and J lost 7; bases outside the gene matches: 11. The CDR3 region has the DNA TGTGCCAGCAGCCCCCCGGGTAGGGGGCTTAATGAGCAGTTCTTC. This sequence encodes CASSPPGRGLNEQFF.